This T cell receptor beta chain was sequenced for a study of blood T cell repertoires in COVID-19. Study background: The samples span acute and convalescent COVID-19 from the United States, Italy and Spain. T cells, B-cell-depleted T cells, or PBMCs provided the cDNA or gDNA that served as material.

The method was immunoSEQ multiplex PCR; TCRdb's version includes in-frame clones alone and lacks a portion of them. The sample has some 150,000 clones, roughly 90% seen once; the top ten hold about 2.3%. Sequencing was done on a sample of peripheral blood. This clonotype was sampled from a human donor in a cohort sampled during active COVID-19.

The CDR3 DNA is TGTGCCAGCAGTTACTCCTACAGGGGCGAGCAGTACTTC. Amino acids: CASSYSYRGEQYF. This chain uses TRBV6-2 or TRBV6-3 with TRBJ2-7; TRBD1 matches at 7 bases. CDR3 length equals 13 residues. The ends lost 0 bases at V and 6 bases at J; junction bases unmatched: 2. Germline loops: CDR1 MNHEY, CDR2 SVGEGT.